This passage covers 25 T cell receptor beta chains from one sample sequenced in a study of spatial heterogeneity in lung cancer. One entry per CDR3 protein, called by TCRdb with MiXCR from the 5' RACE reads. This table has 25,000 to 35,000 distinct CDR3 sequences, roughly 5.7% appearing once. Sample time point: blood at routine non-recurrence follow-up after resection. The specimen comprised PBMCs, sampled at follow-up. Receptors originate from a female donor with early-stage non-small cell lung cancer.

This clonotype was counted ten times or more. This rearrangement joins TRBV23-1 to TRBJ2-5; no reliable D call. TRBV23-1 is labeled an ORF, and its function is uncertain. With 3 bases removed from V and 2 bases from J, the gap between germline ends came to 16 bases. This CDR3 is 16 amino acids long. CDR3 nucleotide sequence: TGCGCCAGCAGTCATATCCCGGTGAACGTACAAGAGACCCAGTACTTC. Its protein is CASSHIPVNVQETQYF.

This clonotype came up many times. This chain uses TRBV6-1 with TRBJ2-5, with 7 bases that match TRBD1. With 3 bases clipped from V and 6 bases from J, the junction kept 7 bases outside the gene matches. There are 14 residues in the CDR3. The V gene's germline CDR1 is MNHNS and CDR2 SASEGT. DNA for the CDR3: TGTGCCAGCAGTGAGCAAGGGGGCGCGAAGACCCAGTACTTC. This codes for CASSEQGGAKTQYF.

By share, this clonotype counts as medium-sized. The rearrangement links TRBV6-2 or TRBV6-3 to TRBJ2-7; the D is unclear. V lost 6 bases and J lost 0, with 6 bases in between. The CDR3 length is 12 residues. Germline-derived CDR1 and CDR2 are MNHEY and SVGEGT. The CDR3 loop reads CASRSSSYEQYF. The DNA of the CDR3 is TGTGCCAGCAGATCCAGCTCCTACGAGCAGTACTTC.

This clonotype was observed many times. The chain has TRBV9 and TRBJ2-7; D unclear. The germline CDR1 and CDR2 sequences are SGDLS and YYNGEE. This CDR3 has 12 amino acids. Trimming removed 4 bases from V and 5 bases from J, with 10 bases in between. CDR3: CASSNTLNEQYF. In DNA form, the CDR3 reads TGTGCCAGCAGCAACACTCTAAACGAGCAGTACTTC.

This clonotype came up a few times. J is TRBJ2-2 and V is TRBV28; 12 bases fit TRBD2. This CDR3 is 15 amino acids long. CDR1 and CDR2 from the germline V gene are MDHEN and SYDVKM. J lost 5 bases, V lost 6 bases, and 4 bases had no gene match. The chain's CDR3 is CASSPGTSGTGELFF. The CDR3 DNA is TGTGCCAGCAGCCCTGGGACTAGCGGGACCGGGGAGCTGTTTTTT.

About this clonotype: Just one base apart from a much larger clone, this may be a read error. This chain links TRBV6-2 or TRBV6-3 with TRBJ2-5; 9 bases are shared with TRBD2. Germline V gene data show CDR1 as MNHEY and CDR2 as SVGEGT. J gave up 2 bases and V 6 bases, and 7 bases lay outside the gene matches. The length of the CDR3 is 15 residues. The DNA for the CDR3 is TGTGCCAGCAGGAGTCTAGCGGGGACACAAGAGACCCAGTACTTC. It specifies CASRSLAGTQETQYF.

This clonotype was picked up many times. The rearrangement joins TRBV28 to TRBJ2-4; D unresolved. The CDR3 has 15 amino acids. Germline loops: CDR1 MDHEN, CDR2 SYDVKM. V shed 5 bases and J shed 0 bases, with 11 bases lying between them. Written as DNA, the CDR3 is TGTGCCAGCAGTAAAATGGGCCTAGCCAAAAACATTCAGTACTTC. Its protein is CASSKMGLAKNIQYF. Using reference TRBV28 and TRBJ2-4 for the parts outside the CDR3, the full variable domain is DVKVTQSSRYLVKRTGEKVFLECVQDMDHENMFWYRQDPGLGLRLIYFSYDVKMKEKGDIPEGYSVSREKKERFSLILESASTNQTSMYLCASSKMGLAKNIQYFGAGTRLSVL.

This clonotype was picked up many times. The chain is built from TRBV2 and TRBJ1-6; the match to TRBD1 covers 10 bases. Germline lookup yields CDR1 SNHLY and CDR2 FYNNEI. The CDR3 is 15 residues long. The V gene end was trimmed by 3 bases and the J gene end by 7 bases; junction bases not matched to a gene: 3. CDR3 DNA: TGTGCCAGCAGTGATCGGACAGGGGGAAATTCACCCCTCCACTTT. It encodes CASSDRTGGNSPLHF. The full variable domain, with the rest looked up from reference TRBV2 and TRBJ1-6, is EPEVTQTPSHQVTQMGQEVILRCVPISNHLYFYWYRQILGQKVEFLVSFYNNEISEKSEIFDDQFSVERPDGSNFTLKIRSTKLEDSAMYFCASSDRTGGNSPLHFGNGTRLTVT.

The sample holds many counts of this clonotype. The chain combines TRBV11-2 with TRBJ2-7; 8 positions match TRBD1. V lost 7 bases, J lost 3 bases, and 11 bases stayed unmatched. This CDR3 has 15 residues. Germline loops: CDR1 SGHAT, CDR2 FQNNGV. CDR3 loop: CASKKATGVIYEQYF. The CDR3 nucleotides read TGTGCCAGCAAAAAGGCGACAGGGGTAATCTACGAGCAGTACTTC.

This clonotype was observed many times. This sequence joins TRBV5-6 and TRBJ1-2; D remains ambiguous. V dropped 0 bases and J dropped 7 bases, with 4 bases sitting between them. The length of the CDR3 is 11 residues. The V gene's germline CDR1 is SGHDT and CDR2 YYEEEE. CDR3 in DNA: TGTGCCAGCAGCTTGGCTTTTGGCTACACCTTC. It specifies CASSLAFGYTF.

This clonotype occurred many times. The V gene is TRBV7-2, the J gene TRBJ2-3, with TRBD1 matching over 10 bases. Germline assignment: CDR1 SGHTA and CDR2 FQGNSA. This CDR3 contains 17 residues. The V segment lost 5 bases and the J segment 6 bases; nucleotides outside the gene matches: 14. CDR3 bases: TGTGCCAGCAGCCCTGAAGACAGGGGGCTTGTCAGGGATACGCAGTATTTT. This encodes CASSPEDRGLVRDTQYF.

This clonotype was counted many times. V usage is TRBV10-3 and J usage is TRBJ2-1; D uncertain. This CDR3 comprises 14 residues. V was cut by 0 bases and J by 2 bases, with 5 bases left in between. Germline CDR1 reads ENHRY; CDR2 reads SYGVKD. CDR3 DNA: TGTGCCATCAGTGAGTCTCCCCCCTACAATGAGCAGTTCTTC. Encoded protein: CAISESPPYNEQFF.

The V gene is TRBV7-2, the J gene TRBJ2-4, with D possibly being TRBD1 (7 bases). Trimming took 2 bases from V and 0 from J, leaving 11 bases between them. CDR3 length: 16 residues. CDR1 is SGHTA and CDR2 is FQGNSA in the germline V gene. The DNA of the CDR3 is TGTGCCAGCAGCTTATCAGGGGGGCAAGCCAAAAACATTCAGTACTTC. Translated, it gives CASSLSGGQAKNIQYF.

This clonotype was recorded many times. The rearrangement joins TRBV7-9 to TRBJ2-3; no definite D call. This CDR3 spans 12 amino acids. Germline CDR1 and CDR2: SEHNR and FQNEAQ (reference sequence). V was clipped by 5 bases and J by 5 bases, with 8 bases between them. The CDR3 spells CASSPPGDTQYF. The CDR3 DNA is TGTGCCAGCAGCCCACCCGGAGATACGCAGTATTTT.

The sample holds many counts of this clonotype. CDR3 sequence: CASSQVGPGPSTDTQYF. CDR3 DNA: TGCGCCAGCAGCCAAGTTGGTCCGGGACCCAGCACAGATACGCAGTATTTT. This chain uses TRBV4-3 with TRBJ2-3; D assignment may be TRBD1 or TRBD2 (5 bases each). CDR1 is LGHNA and CDR2 is YSLEER in the germline V gene. The CDR3 totals 17 residues. The V and J ends lost 1 base and 0 bases respectively, with 14 bases between them.

The sample holds many counts of this clonotype. The V gene is TRBV7-2, the J gene TRBJ2-1; D gene uncertain. V lost 1 base to trimming and J lost 4 bases, with 11 bases between them. The CDR3 loop spans 15 amino acids. Looked up from germline, CDR1 is SGHTA and CDR2 is FQGNSA. The CDR3 coding sequence is TGTGCCAGCAGCTTAGAGGCTAGTTCATACAATGAGCAGTTCTTC. Its protein product is CASSLEASSYNEQFF.

This clonotype occurred many times. V usage is TRBV5-4 and J usage is TRBJ2-1, with TRBD1 matching 10 bases. J was trimmed by 4 bases and V by 4 bases; bases with no gene match: 5. The germline V gene has CDR1 SGHNT and CDR2 YYREEE (reference sequence). The CDR3 runs to 15 residues. The DNA of the CDR3 is TGTGCCAGCAGCAGGGGACAGGGGAGTTACAATGAGCAGTTCTTC. Protein: CASSRGQGSYNEQFF.

In its sample, this clonotype was seen many times. This chain connects TRBV29-1 to TRBJ2-7; unclear D gene. This CDR3 is 14 amino acids long. Per the germline V gene, CDR1 is SQVTM and CDR2 is ANQGSEA. V was shortened by 6 bases and J by 5 bases, with 20 bases between the two germline ends. The CDR3 is CSVGEGWGLDEQYF. The CDR3 region has the DNA TGCAGCGTGGGTGAAGGTTGGGGTCTCGACGAGCAGTACTTC.

This clonotype has ten or more counts. The CDR3 bases are TGTGCCAGCAGCCGTCGACTAGCGGGAGGTTCCGGGGAGCTGTTTTTT. The encoded protein is CASSRRLAGGSGELFF. This chain uses TRBV14 with TRBJ2-2, with 13 positions matching TRBD2. The CDR3 has 16 residues. The V and J ends lost 4 bases and 6 bases, in that order; junction bases with no gene match: 5. CDR1 is SGHDN, CDR2 FVKESK, per germline.

This clonotype was seen repeatedly, ten times or more. The chain employs TRBV7-2 and TRBJ2-3; D gene uncertain. The CDR3 runs 14 residues. CDR1 and CDR2 from the germline V gene are SGHTA and FQGNSA. The V end was cut by 1 base, the J end by 2 bases, with 7 bases between. Here the CDR3 DNA reads TGTGCCAGCAGCTTAGGTGGGCCCACAGATACGCAGTATTTT. This encodes CASSLGGPTDTQYF. Variable domain in full (rest from reference TRBV7-2 and TRBJ2-3): GAGVSQSPSNKVTEKGKDVELRCDPISGHTALYWYRQSLGQGLEFLIYFQGNSAPDKSGLPSDRFSAERTGGSVSTLTIQRTQQEDSAVYLCASSLGGPTDTQYFGPGTRLTVL.

The V call is TRBV2, the J call TRBJ2-5, with D perhaps matching TRBD1 (6 bases). The germline V and J ends were trimmed by 5 bases and 1 base, with 11 bases remaining between them. The germline CDR1 and CDR2 sequences are SNHLY and FYNNEI. The CDR3 is 14 residues long. DNA for the CDR3: TGTGCCAGCAGTACACTGACAGGCCAAGAGACCCAGTACTTC. Residues: CASSTLTGQETQYF.

The rearrangement uses TRBV3-1 and TRBJ1-2; 9 positions match TRBD1. The CDR3 spans 13 residues. Unmatched junction bases numbered 6, after V lost 5 bases and J lost 8 bases. Germline lookup yields CDR1 LGHDT and CDR2 YNNKEL (reference sequence). CDR3 protein: CASSARTGDGYTF. CDR3 bases: TGTGCCAGCAGCGCCAGGACAGGGGACGGCTACACCTTC. The variable domain in full, with the rest retrieved from reference TRBV3-1 and TRBJ1-2, is DTAVSQTPKYLVTQMGNDKSIKCEQNLGHDTMYWYKQDSKKFLKIMFSYNNKELIINETVPNRFSPKSPDKAHLNLHINSLELGDSAVYFCASSARTGDGYTFGSGTRLTVV.

This clonotype was seen at least ten times. The chain combines TRBV5-1 with TRBJ2-1; 9 nucleotides match TRBD2. Germline assignment: CDR1 SGHRS and CDR2 YFSETQ. The CDR3 contains 14 residues. The V and J ends lost 4 bases and 4 bases, in that order; junction bases with no gene match: 3. The CDR3 spells CASSPGLAYNEQFF. The CDR3 DNA reads as TGCGCCAGCAGCCCGGGACTAGCTTACAATGAGCAGTTCTTC.

This clonotype was recorded many times. The genes are TRBV12-3 or TRBV12-4 and TRBJ2-1; possible D gene TRBD2, 6 bases. The CDR3 covers 14 residues. Between the trimmed V and J ends, which lost 0 bases and 9 bases, there was a span of 12 bases. The CDR3 loop is CASSLAGTAGEQFF. CDR3 coding DNA: TGTGCCAGCAGTTTAGCAGGGACTGCGGGTGAGCAGTTCTTC.

Many counts were recorded for this clonotype. The gene calls are TRBV20-1 and TRBJ2-7; D might be TRBD2 (6 bases). V shed 0 bases and J shed 4 bases, with 13 bases lying between them. Germline CDR1 and CDR2: DFQATT and SNEGSKA (reference sequence). The CDR3 spans 14 residues. The DNA for the CDR3 is TGCAGTGCTAGAGAAGGTGGGGGGAAATACGAGCAGTACTTC. Translated: CSAREGGGKYEQYF.